This T cell receptor beta chain was sequenced during a study of human T cells and chemical hapten exposure. Study overall: Mostly female patients had alopecia areata, totalis or universalis. Findings of the study overall: TCRs whose frequency exceeded 1 in 1000 remained the same following DPC sensitization.

This clonotype was observed at least ten times. Its antigen is unknown. TCRdb itself ran the RACE reads through MiXCR, one entry per CDR3 protein. The repertoire includes around 130,000 distinct CDR3 sequences, approximately 12% of them detected once, and around 1.4% sits in the top ten. Time point defined: patch test 2, 6 weeks after DPC sensitization. The treatment was: therapeutic diphenylcyclopropenone sensitization with weekly scalp DPC. Extraction yielded total RNA from whole blood (unfractionated). This CDR3 contains 14 residues. Trimming removed 4 bases at V and 5 bases at J, with 10 bases between. CDR1 is SGHNT and CDR2 is YYREEE in the germline V gene (reference sequence).

The chain couples TRBV5-4 to TRBJ1-6; D remains unclear. This clonotype originated in a woman between 50 and 59 years old with alopecia areata. Some clones in this sample may be carry-over from other donors' samples. Specimen: whole blood, collected in connection with sensitization to the hapten diphenylcyclopropenone (DPC). The CDR3 is CASSLGSDNSPLHF. The CDR3 region has the DNA TGTGCCAGCAGCCTGGGGTCGGATAATTCACCCCTCCACTTT.